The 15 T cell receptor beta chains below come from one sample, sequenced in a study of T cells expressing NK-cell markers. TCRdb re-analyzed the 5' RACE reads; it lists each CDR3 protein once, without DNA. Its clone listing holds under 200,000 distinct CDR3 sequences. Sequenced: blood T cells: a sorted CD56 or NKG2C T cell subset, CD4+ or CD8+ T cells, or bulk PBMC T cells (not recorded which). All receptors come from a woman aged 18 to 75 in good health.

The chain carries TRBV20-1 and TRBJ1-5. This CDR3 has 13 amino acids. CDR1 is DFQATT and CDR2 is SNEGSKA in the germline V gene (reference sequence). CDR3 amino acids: CSASGRVNQPQHF.

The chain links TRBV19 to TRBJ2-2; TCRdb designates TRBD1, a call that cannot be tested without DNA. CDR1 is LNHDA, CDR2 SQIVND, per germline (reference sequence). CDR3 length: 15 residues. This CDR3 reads CASSPGRVNTGELFF.

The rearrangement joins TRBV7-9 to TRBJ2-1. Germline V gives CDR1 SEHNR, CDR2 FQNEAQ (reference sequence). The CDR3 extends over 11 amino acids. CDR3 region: CATISWNEQFF.

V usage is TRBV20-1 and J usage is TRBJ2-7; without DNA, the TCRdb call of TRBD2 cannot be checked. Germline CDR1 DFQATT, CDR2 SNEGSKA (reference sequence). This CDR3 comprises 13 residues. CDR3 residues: CSAKAGGEYEQYF.

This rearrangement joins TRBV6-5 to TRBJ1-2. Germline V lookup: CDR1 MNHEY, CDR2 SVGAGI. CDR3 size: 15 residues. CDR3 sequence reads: CASSYFKRSNYGYTF.

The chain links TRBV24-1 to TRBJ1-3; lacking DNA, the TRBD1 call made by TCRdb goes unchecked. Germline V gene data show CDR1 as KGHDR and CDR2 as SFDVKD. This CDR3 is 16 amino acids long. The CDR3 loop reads CATSDSRTGTGNTIYF.

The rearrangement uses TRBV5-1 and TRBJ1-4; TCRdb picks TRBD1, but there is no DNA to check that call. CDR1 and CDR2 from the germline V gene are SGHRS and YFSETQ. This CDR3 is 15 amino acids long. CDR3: CASSQQGLSNEKLFF.

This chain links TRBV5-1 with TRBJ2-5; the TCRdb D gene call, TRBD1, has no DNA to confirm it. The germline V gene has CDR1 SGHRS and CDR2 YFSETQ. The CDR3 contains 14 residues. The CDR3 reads CASSLEGTGKTQYF. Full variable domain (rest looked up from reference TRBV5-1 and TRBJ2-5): KAGVTQTPRYLIKTRGQQVTLSCSPISGHRSVSWYQQTPGQGLQFLFEYFSETQRNKGNFPGRFSGRQFSNSRSEMNVSTLELGDSALYLCASSLEGTGKTQYFGPGTRLLVL.

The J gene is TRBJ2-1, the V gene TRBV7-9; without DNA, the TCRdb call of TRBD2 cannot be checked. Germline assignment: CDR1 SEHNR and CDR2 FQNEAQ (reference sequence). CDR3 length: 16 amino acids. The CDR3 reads CASSLLRGGSYNEQFF.

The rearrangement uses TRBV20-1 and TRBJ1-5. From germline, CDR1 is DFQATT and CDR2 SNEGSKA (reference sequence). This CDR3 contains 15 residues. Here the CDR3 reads CSAPVSRYSNQPQHF.

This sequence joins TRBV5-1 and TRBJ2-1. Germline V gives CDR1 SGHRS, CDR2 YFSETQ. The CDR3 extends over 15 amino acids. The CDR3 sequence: CASSAADITYNEQFF.

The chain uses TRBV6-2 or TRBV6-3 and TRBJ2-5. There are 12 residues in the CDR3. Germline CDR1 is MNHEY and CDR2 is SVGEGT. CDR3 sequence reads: CASSPTSETQYF.

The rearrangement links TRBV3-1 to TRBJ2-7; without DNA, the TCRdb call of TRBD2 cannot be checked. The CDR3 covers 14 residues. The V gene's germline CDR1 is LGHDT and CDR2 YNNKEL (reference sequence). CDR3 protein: CASSPLRAPYEQYF.

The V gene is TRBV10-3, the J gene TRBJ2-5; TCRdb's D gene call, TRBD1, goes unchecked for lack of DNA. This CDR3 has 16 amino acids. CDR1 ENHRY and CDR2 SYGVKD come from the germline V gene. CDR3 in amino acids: CAISGRSGSLQETQYF.

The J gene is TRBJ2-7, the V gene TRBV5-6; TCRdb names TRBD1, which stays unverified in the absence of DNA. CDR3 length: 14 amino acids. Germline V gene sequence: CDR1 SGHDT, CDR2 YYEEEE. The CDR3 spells CASSLPGHTYEQYF.